This TCR beta chain was recovered during a study of lymphopenia after photon versus proton radiotherapy. Study-wide points: After the lymphocyte nadir, photon-treated repertoires showed oligoclonal expansion, especially of CD8+ Temra cells. Relative stability marked proton patients; photon patients lost diversity and naive cells.

Some clones are missing from TCRdb's copy, which holds only in-frame ones; the method was immunoSEQ multiplex PCR. The sample consists of 50,000 to 60,000 clones, 92% of them appearing once. Comment on this clone: Its matching antigen is unknown.

Sequences were derived from peripheral blood, sampled from a patient treated with photon-based radiotherapy. The origin of this receptor is a woman aged 40 to 55 with cholangiocarcinoma.

CDR3 sequence: CASSEGTNTEAFF. The CDR3 region has the DNA TGTGCCAGCAGTGAAGGGACCAACACTGAAGCTTTCTTT. The chain combines TRBV6-1 with TRBJ1-1; D ambiguous. V was cut by 1 base and J by 2 bases, with 5 bases left in between. CDR1 and CDR2 from the germline V gene are MNHNS and SASEGT. The CDR3 contains 13 residues.